This T cell receptor beta chain is from a study of blood T cell repertoires in COVID-19. The CDR3 runs 15 residues. V lost 1 base to trimming and J lost 6 bases; unmatched junction nucleotides: 5. Germline CDR1 is MNHEY and CDR2 is SMNVEV (reference sequence). Using immunoSEQ multiplex PCR, the repertoire was profiled, and TCRdb retains in-frame clones only, with some absent. This table has about 480,000 clones, roughly nine tenths appearing once. V and J are TRBV27 and TRBJ1-5, with TRBD1 matching 8 bases. This receptor was taken from a woman aged 45-60 years with COVID-19, enrolled during active disease. Sequencing was done on a sample of peripheral blood. CDR3 nucleotide sequence: TGTGCCAGCAGTTTATTTGGACAGGGCGGTCAGCCCCAGCATTTT. Translation: CASSLFGQGGQPQHF.